Following are 18 T cell receptor beta chains from one sample sequenced in a study of T cell therapy after organ transplantation. The method was immunoSEQ multiplex PCR; TCRdb's version includes in-frame clones alone and lacks a portion of them. The data show 2,000 to 2,500 clones, roughly 71% seen once. Their recognized antigens are unknown. This material consisted of CD8+ T cells from blood, taken before autologous CMV-specific T cell therapy. These receptors came from a human patient who had received a solid organ transplant and had CMV disease.

This clone has only one observation. V usage is TRBV7-9 and J usage is TRBJ2-4, with 10 bases that match TRBD2. After removal of 2 bases from V and 8 bases from J, the junction contained 15 bases not matched to a gene. Per the germline V gene, CDR1 is SEHNR and CDR2 is FQNEAQ (reference sequence). The CDR3 has 18 amino acids. CDR3 nucleotide sequence: TGTGCCAGCAGCTTAAGCCTAGCGGGAGTAGTGGGTAAGGACATTCAGTACTTC. This encodes CASSLSLAGVVGKDIQYF.

The chain combines TRBV4-3 with TRBJ2-1; D might be TRBD2 (6 bases). V lost 3 bases and J 4 bases, leaving 13 bases between the germline ends. Looked up from germline, CDR1 is LGHNA and CDR2 is YSLEER. This CDR3 spans 15 amino acids. The CDR3 DNA reads as TGCGCCAGCAGCCACAATAGCGGAGATTACAATGAGCAGTTCTTC. This encodes CASSHNSGDYNEQFF.

The chain links TRBV15 to TRBJ2-5; TRBD1 might be the D (6 bases). The J call is uncertain, as TRBJ2-7 better fits the DNA end. Germline V CDR1 and CDR2: LNHNV, YYDKDF (reference sequence). The CDR3 contains 13 residues. The chain's CDR3 is CATSLGRGYEQYF. CDR3 sequence (DNA): TGTGCCACCAGCCTGGGCAGGGGATACGAGCAGTACTTC.

This chain uses TRBV5-1 with TRBJ2-7; D possibly uses TRBD1 or TRBD2 (6 bases each). The CDR3 loop spans 16 amino acids. V lost 5 bases, J lost 5 bases, and 23 bases lay in between. CDR1 is SGHRS, CDR2 YFSETQ, per germline. Here the CDR3 reads CASRGGIAVPRNEQYF. The CDR3 bases are TGCGCCAGCAGAGGGGGAATAGCGGTGCCCCGGAACGAGCAGTACTTC.

V and J are TRBV11-2 and TRBJ1-5; the D is unclear. CDR1 and CDR2 (germline): SGHAT, FQNNGV. The CDR3 sequence is 13 residues long. Deletions cut 3 bases from V and 6 bases from J, with 9 bases between. This CDR3 is CASSLGSGQPQHF. CDR3 DNA: TGTGCCAGCAGCTTGGGGAGCGGTCAGCCCCAGCATTTT. Complete variable domain (other parts from reference TRBV11-2 and TRBJ1-5): EAGVAQSPRYKIIEKRQSVAFWCNPISGHATLYWYQQILGQGPKLLIQFQNNGVVDDSQLPKDRFSAERLKGVDSTLKIQPAKLEDSAVYLCASSLGSGQPQHFGDGTRLSIL.

The V call is TRBV7-3, the J call TRBJ2-1; D is perhaps TRBD2 (5 bases). Germline loops: CDR1 SGHTA, CDR2 FQGTGA. The CDR3 totals 14 residues. V was cut by 3 bases and J by 6 bases, with 12 bases left in between. The CDR3 region is CASSLGLRGNEQFF. Here the CDR3 DNA reads TGTGCCAGCAGCTTGGGCCTTCGGGGCAATGAGCAGTTCTTC.

The rearrangement uses TRBV19 and TRBJ2-5, with 10 bases lining up with TRBD2. The V and J ends lost 6 bases and 4 bases, in that order; junction bases with no gene match: 14. The CDR3 runs to 17 residues. The germline CDR1 and CDR2 sequences are LNHDA and SQIVND (reference sequence). In DNA, the CDR3 is TGTGCCAGTAGCCCCCTTCCAGGTAGCGGGAGGTTAGAGACCCAGTACTTC. Amino acids: CASSPLPGSGRLETQYF.

CDR3 sequence reads: CASSQDLGQGTDTQYF. The CDR3 nucleotides read TGCGCCAGCAGCCAAGATCTAGGGCAGGGAACAGATACGCAGTATTTT. The chain recombines TRBV4-1 with TRBJ2-3, with TRBD1 as a possible D gene (5 bases). V was pared by 0 bases and J by 3 bases, with 13 bases between. Germline V CDR1 and CDR2: MGHRA, YSYEKL. The CDR3 is made up of 16 amino acids.

The V call is TRBV7-9, the J call TRBJ2-7, with 7 bases matching TRBD1. This CDR3 contains 15 residues. The V gene end was trimmed by 7 bases and the J gene end by 3 bases; junction bases not matched to a gene: 12. Germline CDR1 and CDR2: SEHNR and FQNEAQ (reference sequence). The CDR3 sequence is CASTSTLTGIYEQYF. The CDR3 bases are TGTGCCAGCACCTCTACTTTGACAGGGATCTACGAGCAGTACTTC.

This chain links TRBV13 with TRBJ2-7; D possibly corresponds to TRBD1 (6 bases). This CDR3 is built from 14 residues. V gave up 5 bases and J gave up 3 bases, with 14 bases separating them. Germline assignment: CDR1 PRHDT and CDR2 FYEKMQ (reference sequence). The CDR3 nucleotides read TGTGCCAGCAGCCATCAGTACAGGGTCTACGAGCAGTACTTC. The encoded protein is CASSHQYRVYEQYF.

The V and J genes are TRBV7-9 and TRBJ2-1, with D unclear. Germline V CDR1 and CDR2: SEHNR, FQNEAQ (reference sequence). CDR3 size: 12 residues. The V end was cut by 7 bases, the J end by 5 bases, with 9 bases between. CDR3 coding DNA: TGTGCCAGCAAAGCGAACCACAATGAGCAGTTCTTC. This translates into CASKANHNEQFF.

The chain joins TRBV11-1 to TRBJ1-2; D may be TRBD1 (5 bases). The CDR3 consists of 16 residues. V lost 0 bases, J lost 1 base, and 12 bases lay in between. Germline V lookup: CDR1 SGHAT, CDR2 FQDESV (reference sequence). This chain's CDR3 is CASSLAGRDLNYGYTF. CDR3 in DNA: TGTGCCAGCAGCTTAGCGGGACGGGACCTTAACTATGGCTACACCTTC. The full variable domain, its missing parts supplied by reference TRBV11-1 and TRBJ1-2, is EAEVAQSPRYKITEKSQAVAFWCDPISGHATLYWYRQILGQGPELLVQFQDESVVDDSQLPKDRFSAERLKGVDSTLKIQPAELGDSAMYLCASSLAGRDLNYGYTFGSGTRLTVV.

The V and J genes are TRBV7-2 and TRBJ1-1; 8 bases agree with TRBD1. The CDR3 runs to 15 residues. The J segment lost 6 bases and the V segment lost 5 bases, leaving 11 bases of the junction unmatched. CDR1 and CDR2 from the germline V gene are SGHTA and FQGNSA. CDR3 nucleotides: TGTGCCAGCAGCCAACCTCAGGGGGCTGACGCTGAAGCTTTCTTT. This gives the protein CASSQPQGADAEAFF.

This clone was found a few times. The chain combines TRBV6-9 with TRBJ2-1, with 13 bases identical to TRBD2. V trimming: 7 bases; J trimming: 7 bases; junction bases outside the gene matches: 4. The CDR3 sequence is 14 residues long. Germline V CDR1 and CDR2: MNHGY, SVAAGI. The CDR3 coding sequence is TGTGCCAGCAACGGACTAGCGGGAGATAATGAGCAGTTCTTC. It yields the protein CASNGLAGDNEQFF.

CDR3 nucleotides: TGTGCCAGCAGCCCAGCTGTTGGGGACCTCTATGGCTACACCTTC. The encoded protein is CASSPAVGDLYGYTF. The rearrangement joins TRBV7-3 to TRBJ1-2, with D possibly being TRBD1 (5 bases). CDR1 SGHTA and CDR2 FQGTGA come from the germline V gene. The germline V and J ends were trimmed by 5 bases and 4 bases, with 17 bases remaining between them. This CDR3 has 15 amino acids.

V is TRBV5-1 and J is TRBJ2-7; D assignment may be TRBD1 or TRBD2 (7 bases each). The length of the CDR3 is 16 residues. The V and J ends lost 0 bases and 2 bases respectively, with 15 bases between them. Germline-derived CDR1 and CDR2 are SGHRS and YFSETQ. The DNA for the CDR3 is TGCGCCAGCAGCTTGGTTGGGGCAGGGGGGGCCTACGAGCAGTACTTC. Residues: CASSLVGAGGAYEQYF.

This clone is deemed large (0.1 to 1%). The rearrangement uses TRBV19 and TRBJ1-2, with TRBD1 identical over 7 bases. CDR1 is LNHDA and CDR2 is SQIVND in the germline V gene (reference sequence). The CDR3 loop spans 15 amino acids. Trimming at V came to 3 bases and at J to 1 base, leaving 5 bases not matched to a gene. The CDR3, as DNA: TGTGCCAGTAGTATGCGGGACAGATTTAACTATGGCTACACCTTC. As protein: CASSMRDRFNYGYTF.

The gene calls are TRBV9 and TRBJ2-3; TRBD2 might be the D (6 bases). V lost 2 bases, J lost 2 bases, and 12 bases lay in between. Per the germline V gene, CDR1 is SGDLS and CDR2 is YYNGEE. CDR3 length: 15 residues. CDR3 nucleotide sequence: TGTGCCAGCAGCGTTGACCCTAGCGACACAGATACGCAGTATTTT. Residues: CASSVDPSDTDTQYF.